The rows below give T cell receptor beta chains drawn from one sample of a study of blood T cell repertoires in COVID-19. Some clones are missing from TCRdb's copy, which holds only in-frame ones; the method was immunoSEQ multiplex PCR. The table has about 240,000 clones, around 85% seen once; the top ten hold 3.3%. The sample taken for sequencing was PBMCs or T cells enriched from blood (not recorded which). These receptors all stem from a woman aged 40 to 50 with acute COVID-19. Each CDR3 is given with its conserved first and last residue. The D gene is left open where the match is weak. Rows may omit the clone size; those that give it use once, few, many or a size class.

J gene: TRBJ2-1; V gene: TRBV5-1; D gene: TRBD1; clone size: NA; CDR3 DNA: TGCGCCAGCAGCCTACACCCCGGGACAGGGGGTTTTGAGCAGTTCTTC; CDR3 protein: CASSLHPGTGGFEQFF
J gene: TRBJ1-6; V gene: TRBV19; D gene: TRBD1; clone size: NA; CDR3 DNA: TGTGCCAGTAGTATAGGATTCACAGGGGATCAACCCCTCCACTTT; CDR3 protein: CASSIGFTGDQPLHF
J gene: TRBJ1-1; V gene: TRBV12-5; D gene: NA; clone size: few; CDR3 DNA: TGTGCTAGTGGTCCGGGGTGGGGTGTTCGGTCTGAAGCTTTCTTT; CDR3 protein: CASGPGWGVRSEAFF
J gene: TRBJ1-1; V gene: TRBV28; D gene: NA; clone size: NA; CDR3 DNA: TGTGCCAGCAGTCCCCAACAGGCAGGAAACACTGAAGCTTTCTTT; CDR3 protein: CASSPQQAGNTEAFF
J gene: TRBJ1-5; V gene: TRBV7-2; D gene: NA; clone size: NA; CDR3 DNA: TGTGCCAGCAGCTTAGTTGAGGGAAATCAGCCCCAGCATTTT; CDR3 protein: CASSLVEGNQPQHF
J gene: TRBJ2-1; V gene: TRBV15; D gene: TRBD2; clone size: NA; CDR3 DNA: TGTGCCACCAGCAGAGTTGCTAGCGGGAGGGCCGATGAGCAGTTCTTC; CDR3 protein: CATSRVASGRADEQFF
J gene: TRBJ1-2; V gene: TRBV5-3; D gene: NA; clone size: NA; CDR3 DNA: TGTGCCATCAGACAGCACACCTTC; CDR3 protein: CAIRQHTF
J gene: TRBJ2-3; V gene: TRBV3-1/TRBV3-2; D gene: NA; clone size: NA; CDR3 DNA: TGTGCCAGCAGCCAAGTTATCTTGGGGAGCCTCACAGATACGCAGTATTTT; CDR3 protein: CASSQVILGSLTDTQYF
J gene: TRBJ2-3; V gene: TRBV24-1; D gene: NA; clone size: NA; CDR3 DNA: TGTGCCACCAGTGAGCGGTTCACAGATACGCAGTATTTT; CDR3 protein: CATSERFTDTQYF
J gene: TRBJ2-3; V gene: TRBV13; D gene: NA; clone size: NA; CDR3 DNA: TGTGCCAGCAGCTTGGAACAGGGACCCCGCGGCGATACGCAGTATTTT; CDR3 protein: CASSLEQGPRGDTQYF
J gene: TRBJ2-6; V gene: TRBV10-3; D gene: TRBD1; clone size: NA; CDR3 DNA: TGTGCCATCAGTGAGATACCTACGACAGGGGGCCCAGGGGCCAACGTCCTGACTTTC; CDR3 protein: CAISEIPTTGGPGANVLTF
J gene: TRBJ2-7; V gene: TRBV6-5; D gene: TRBD2; clone size: NA; CDR3 DNA: TGTGCCAGCAGGAAGAGCGGGAGAGGCTCCTACGAGCAGTACTTC; CDR3 protein: CASRKSGRGSYEQYF
J gene: TRBJ2-2; V gene: TRBV6-1; D gene: TRBD1; clone size: NA; CDR3 DNA: TGTGCCAGCAGTGCTACCGCGGGACAGGGGGCGAACACCGGGGAGCTGTTTTTT; CDR3 protein: CASSATAGQGANTGELFF
J gene: TRBJ1-5; V gene: TRBV7-9; D gene: TRBD1; clone size: NA; CDR3 DNA: TGTGCCAGCAGCACCTTAGACAGGGTTGGCAATCAGCCCCAGCATTTT; CDR3 protein: CASSTLDRVGNQPQHF
J gene: TRBJ2-5; V gene: TRBV24-1; D gene: NA; clone size: NA; CDR3 DNA: TGTGCCACCAGTGACGTAGCCGGACAGCTGGGAGAGACCCAGTACTTC; CDR3 protein: CATSDVAGQLGETQYF
J gene: TRBJ2-3; V gene: TRBV14; D gene: TRBD2; clone size: NA; CDR3 DNA: TGTGCCAGCAACCTAGCGGGAGTTAGGGATACGCAGTATTTT; CDR3 protein: CASNLAGVRDTQYF
J gene: TRBJ1-5; V gene: TRBV7-2; D gene: NA; clone size: NA; CDR3 DNA: TGTGCCAGCAGTTTCGAGGGCAATCAGCCCCAGCATTTT; CDR3 protein: CASSFEGNQPQHF
J gene: TRBJ1-2; V gene: TRBV6-2/TRBV6-3; D gene: NA; clone size: NA; CDR3 DNA: TGTGCCAGCAGTTACTCGAGGCAGGGTAATGGCTACACCTTC; CDR3 protein: CASSYSRQGNGYTF
J gene: TRBJ1-3; V gene: TRBV21-1; D gene: NA; clone size: NA; CDR3 DNA: TGTGCCAGCAGCAAAGAAGGGGGTCGTGGAAACACCATATATTTT; CDR3 protein: CASSKEGGRGNTIYF
J gene: TRBJ2-2; V gene: TRBV7-8; D gene: NA; clone size: few; CDR3 DNA: TGTGCCAGCAGCCCAAGGAGGGCCACCGGGGAGCTGTTTTTT; CDR3 protein: CASSPRRATGELFF
J gene: TRBJ1-6; V gene: TRBV19; D gene: NA; clone size: NA; CDR3 DNA: TGTGCCAGTAGTATTAAATCCGATCGCGGAACCTATAATTCACCCCTCCACTTT; CDR3 protein: CASSIKSDRGTYNSPLHF
J gene: TRBJ2-5; V gene: TRBV7-8; D gene: NA; clone size: NA; CDR3 DNA: TGTGCCAGCAGCTTACCCCGGGACAAGTACCAAGAGACCCAGTACTTC; CDR3 protein: CASSLPRDKYQETQYF
J gene: TRBJ2-7; V gene: TRBV5-5; D gene: TRBD1; clone size: once; CDR3 DNA: TGTGCCAGCAGCTTGGAGGGACAGGGTGACGAGCAGTACTTC; CDR3 protein: CASSLEGQGDEQYF
J gene: TRBJ2-1; V gene: TRBV20-1; D gene: TRBD2; clone size: once; CDR3 DNA: TGCAGTGCTAGTATACCCAGCGGGAGTCGGTATGAGCAGTTCTTC; CDR3 protein: CSASIPSGSRYEQFF
J gene: TRBJ2-1; V gene: TRBV9; D gene: TRBD2; clone size: few; CDR3 DNA: TGTGCCAGCAGCTCCTTAGGAGCGGGAGGGCGGATAAATGAGCAGTTCTTC; CDR3 protein: CASSSLGAGGRINEQFF
J gene: TRBJ1-3; V gene: TRBV14; D gene: NA; clone size: NA; CDR3 DNA: TGTGCCAGCAGCCGACAGTTAGAGTCTGGAAACACCATATATTTT; CDR3 protein: CASSRQLESGNTIYF
J gene: TRBJ2-1; V gene: TRBV27; D gene: NA; clone size: NA; CDR3 DNA: TGTGCCAGCACCGAGGGGGACTACCCAAGAGGGTGGAATGAGCAGTTCTTC; CDR3 protein: CASTEGDYPRGWNEQFF
J gene: TRBJ1-5; V gene: TRBV2; D gene: TRBD1; clone size: once; CDR3 DNA: TGTGCCAGCAGTGCGCCCCGGACAGGTTGGAATCAGCCCCAGCATTTT; CDR3 protein: CASSAPRTGWNQPQHF